Shown below are 28 T cell receptor beta chains from a single sample sequenced in a study of shared clonotypes between healthy human individuals. Sequencing was performed with immunoSEQ multiplex PCR; in TCRdb, only in-frame clones are kept and a portion is missing. Of 2 million to 2.5 million clones listed, about 90% are singletons. The sequenced sample consisted of naive CD4+ T cells from PBMCs. Subset here: CD45RA+ positively selected. The receptors originated from a man aged 18 to 29 in good health. Some clones in this sample may be carry-over from other donors' samples.

The chain couples TRBV7-8 to TRBJ2-3, with D unresolved. The V and J ends lost 3 bases and 1 base respectively, with 11 bases between them. Germline V gene lookup returns CDR1 SGHVS and CDR2 FQNEAQ. This CDR3 has 15 residues. The CDR3: CASSFLWVGTDTQYF. The CDR3 DNA is TGTGCCAGCAGCTTTTTATGGGTGGGCACAGATACGCAGTATTTT.

This clone was observed a single time. This chain uses TRBV12-5 with TRBJ2-3, with 11 bases lining up with TRBD1. The CDR3 has 15 residues. V shed 4 bases and J 4 bases; nucleotides not matched to a gene: 4. Germline V gene data show CDR1 as LGHNT and CDR2 as FRNRAP. The CDR3 nucleotides are TGTGCTAGTGGTTCGGGACAGGGGGTAGCAGATACGCAGTATTTT. This gives the protein CASGSGQGVADTQYF.

The CDR3 here is CASSVGVAGMYNEQFF. DNA of the CDR3: TGTGCCAGCAGCGTAGGGGTAGCGGGAATGTACAATGAGCAGTTCTTC. The V gene is TRBV9, the J gene TRBJ2-1, with TRBD2 matching 8 bases. J was trimmed by 4 bases and V by 0 bases; bases with no gene match: 6. The CDR3 totals 16 residues. Germline V gives CDR1 SGDLS, CDR2 YYNGEE.

The genes are TRBV14 and TRBJ1-2; D might be TRBD1 (5 bases). Deletions cut 3 bases from V and 7 bases from J, with 12 bases between. Looked up from germline, CDR1 is SGHDN and CDR2 is FVKESK. The CDR3 is made up of 13 amino acids. The CDR3 bases are TGTGCCAGCAGCCACAGCGTAAGGGGTGGCTACACCTTC. Translated, it gives CASSHSVRGGYTF.

The chain recombines TRBV5-1 with TRBJ2-6, with D uncertain. This CDR3 has 15 residues. Germline CDR1 SGHRS, CDR2 YFSETQ. With 0 bases removed from V and 3 bases from J, the gap between germline ends came to 7 bases. The chain's CDR3 is CASSLAERGANVLTF. DNA for the CDR3: TGCGCCAGCAGCTTGGCCGAACGTGGGGCCAACGTCCTGACTTTC.

The chain recombines TRBV7-9 with TRBJ2-1; D is unresolved. The CDR3 spans 15 residues. Germline loops: CDR1 SEHNR, CDR2 FQNEAQ (reference sequence). V was cut by 1 base and J by 5 bases, with 12 bases left in between. In DNA, the CDR3 is TGTGCCAGCAGCTTAGGTGGGAAGCACCACAATGAGCAGTTCTTC. It is translated as CASSLGGKHHNEQFF.

The V call is TRBV21-1, the J call TRBJ2-7; the table calls TRBD2, which could not be checked here. TRBV21-1 is reported as a pseudogene. The CDR3 contains 14 residues. Here the CDR3 reads CASSTPFSSYEQYF. The CDR3 bases are TGTGCCAGCAGCACACCATTTAGCTCCTACGAGCAGTACTTC.

The chain is built from TRBV6-1 and TRBJ2-4; D is perhaps TRBD2 (5 bases). The CDR3 covers 12 residues. V was pared by 6 bases and J by 8 bases, with 11 bases between. Germline assignment: CDR1 MNHNS and CDR2 SASEGT. CDR3 amino acids: CASRATADIQYF. DNA for the CDR3: TGTGCCAGCAGGGCCACAGCGGACATTCAGTACTTC.

CDR3 nucleotides: TGTGCCAGCTCTCCAGACCTTAGCACAGATACGCAGTATTTT. It is translated as CASSPDLSTDTQYF. This chain uses TRBV2 with TRBJ2-3; no clear D. CDR1 and CDR2 from the germline V gene are SNHLY and FYNNEI. CDR3 length: 14 amino acids. Trimming removed 8 bases at V and 0 bases at J, with 12 bases between.

V usage is TRBV7-2 and J usage is TRBJ2-7; the D is unclear. V gave up 4 bases and J gave up 4 bases, with 8 bases separating them. The CDR3 totals 12 residues. The germline gives CDR1 SGHTA, CDR2 FQGNSA. The chain's CDR3 is CASSSSNYEQYF. The CDR3 DNA is TGTGCCAGCAGCTCTTCAAATTACGAGCAGTACTTC.

The genes are TRBV20-1 and TRBJ1-1; D remains unclear. The CDR3 is 9 residues long. Germline lookup yields CDR1 DFQATT and CDR2 SNEGSKA (reference sequence). Here the CDR3 reads CRDDTEAFF. The CDR3 coding sequence is TGCAGGGACGACACTGAAGCTTTCTTT.

The chain combines TRBV5-4 with TRBJ2-7; 9 bases align to TRBD2. This CDR3 is 13 amino acids long. V dropped 0 bases and J dropped 6; count of bases not matched to a gene: 1. CDR1 and CDR2 (germline): SGHNT, YYREEE (reference sequence). The CDR3, as DNA: TGTGCCAGCAGCTTGGGACTAGCGGCCGAGCAGTACTTC. Its translation is CASSLGLAAEQYF.

The V call is TRBV29-1, the J call TRBJ2-3, with D possibly matching TRBD1 (5 bases). The length of the CDR3 is 12 residues. With 7 bases removed from V and 0 bases from J, the gap between germline ends came to 8 bases. The germline V gene encodes CDR1 SQVTM and CDR2 ANQGSEA. The CDR3 region has the DNA TGCAGCGCTGACAGAAGCACAGATACGCAGTATTTT. Its translation is CSADRSTDTQYF.

This sequence joins TRBV9 and TRBJ2-3; D is possibly TRBD2 (5 bases). Germline V CDR1 and CDR2: SGDLS, YYNGEE. This CDR3 has 16 amino acids. V lost 4 bases, J lost 3 bases, and 18 bases lay in between. The CDR3 here is CASSPQSGRGTDTQYF. DNA of the CDR3: TGTGCCAGCAGCCCCCAAAGTGGGAGAGGGACAGATACGCAGTATTTT.

The chain combines TRBV19 with TRBJ2-4, with TRBD1 matching 8 bases. Germline V lookup: CDR1 LNHDA, CDR2 SQIVND (reference sequence). CDR3 length: 14 amino acids. J lost 3 bases, V lost 7 bases, and 5 bases had no gene match. The CDR3 region has the DNA TGTGCCAGTACTTTTGGACAGGGCAAAAACATTCAGTACTTC. It translates to CASTFGQGKNIQYF.

The chain has TRBV5-1 and TRBJ2-7; D may be TRBD1 (7 bases). Germline assignment: CDR1 SGHRS and CDR2 YFSETQ. This CDR3 region has 15 residues. The V end was cut by 4 bases, the J end by 2 bases, with 16 bases between. The CDR3 sequence: CASSPGDRTTYEQYF. CDR3 nucleotide sequence: TGCGCCAGCAGCCCGGGGGACAGAACTACCTACGAGCAGTACTTC.

This chain uses TRBV7-2 with TRBJ2-3, with D unclear. The V and J ends lost 7 bases and 4 bases respectively, with 15 bases between them. The germline gives CDR1 SGHTA, CDR2 FQGNSA. The CDR3 extends over 14 amino acids. The CDR3 DNA reads TGTGCCAGCACCGCAACGGTACTCCCAGATACGCAGTATTTT. Protein: CASTATVLPDTQYF.

This chain uses TRBV5-1 with TRBJ2-1, with D hard to call. CDR3 length equals 15 residues. Germline V gene sequence: CDR1 SGHRS, CDR2 YFSETQ. V was clipped by 4 bases and J by 0 bases, with 11 bases between them. CDR3 in amino acids: CASSKDTSSYNEQFF. Written as DNA, the CDR3 is TGCGCCAGCAGCAAAGACACAAGCTCCTACAATGAGCAGTTCTTC.

As DNA, the CDR3 is TGTGCCAGCAGTGAACGGCCCGGCAGGGGGTATGACGAGCAGTACTTC. This encodes CASSERPGRGYDEQYF. The V and J genes are TRBV25-1 and TRBJ2-7; TRBD1 matches 7 bases. The CDR3 is 16 amino acids. The germline V gene encodes CDR1 MGHDK and CDR2 SYGVNS. V lost 2 bases and J lost 5; bases outside the gene matches: 12.

This clone has a single count. CDR3 amino acids: CASSLRLAGEETQYF. The CDR3 DNA follows: TGTGCCAGCAGTTTGCGACTAGCGGGAGAAGAGACCCAGTACTTC. This chain connects TRBV28 to TRBJ2-5; 12 nucleotides agree with TRBD2. Germline V CDR1 and CDR2: MDHEN, SYDVKM. With V trimmed by 3 bases and J by 3 bases, 2 bases remained unmatched. The CDR3 has 15 amino acids.

This clone has a single count. V and J are TRBV28 and TRBJ1-1; no reliable D call. The length of the CDR3 is 12 residues. V was pared by 4 bases and J by 8 bases, with 11 bases between. Per the germline V gene, CDR1 is MDHEN and CDR2 is SYDVKM. This CDR3 reads CASSYRSREAFF. The CDR3 coding sequence is TGTGCCAGCAGTTATAGGTCTAGGGAAGCTTTCTTT.

The genes are TRBV27 and TRBJ1-5; TRBD1 is a possible D gene (5 bases). The ends were cut back, 6 bases at V and 0 bases at J, with 18 bases in the middle. Per germline, CDR1 MNHEY and CDR2 SMNVEV (reference sequence). The CDR3 is made up of 17 amino acids. This CDR3 reads CASRRGGTPYSNQPQHF. The CDR3 bases are TGTGCCAGCAGAAGGGGAGGGACTCCGTATAGCAATCAGCCCCAGCATTTT.

The rearrangement links TRBV10-3 to TRBJ2-7; D may be TRBD1 (6 bases). CDR3 length: 13 amino acids. The germline gives CDR1 ENHRY, CDR2 SYGVKD. The V gene lost 4 bases and the J gene lost 7 bases, with 14 bases spanning the gap. CDR3 protein: CAISGIQGWEQYF. CDR3 in DNA: TGTGCCATCAGTGGGATACAGGGTTGGGAGCAGTACTTC.

The rearrangement links TRBV15 to TRBJ1-2, with D uncertain. Germline V gene lookup returns CDR1 LNHNV and CDR2 YYDKDF (reference sequence). This CDR3 spans 13 amino acids. The ends were cut back, 5 bases at V and 0 bases at J, with 7 bases in the middle. The CDR3 DNA reads TGTGCCACCAGCGGCGCAGCTAACTATGGCTACACCTTC. It translates to CATSGAANYGYTF. The whole variable domain, remainder taken from reference TRBV15 and TRBJ1-2, is DAMVIQNPRYQVTQFGKPVTLSCSQTLNHNVMYWYQQKSSQAPKLLFHYYDKDFNNEADTPDNFQSRRPNTSFCFLDIRSPGLGDTAMYLCATSGAANYGYTFGSGTRLTVV.

The J gene is TRBJ2-3, the V gene TRBV9; D may be TRBD2 (5 bases). Germline V CDR1 and CDR2: SGDLS, YYNGEE. The CDR3 totals 14 residues. V lost 3 bases, J lost 4 bases, and 12 bases lay in between. As DNA, the CDR3 is TGTGCCAGCAGCGGTCGCCCCGGGGCAGATACGCAGTATTTT. It encodes CASSGRPGADTQYF.

V gene TRBV28 combines with J gene TRBJ2-7; D not certain. Germline V gives CDR1 MDHEN, CDR2 SYDVKM. Trimming stripped 2 bases from V and 0 bases from J, with 14 bases between. The CDR3 has 16 residues. This CDR3 reads CASSLNTVLVSYEQYF. The DNA for the CDR3 is TGTGCCAGCAGTTTAAATACAGTACTCGTCTCCTACGAGCAGTACTTC.

Details on this clone: Different DNA sequences within this sample yield the same CDR3. The CDR3 coding sequence is TGTGCCAGCAGTTCCCGCCTTGGAGGGGGCTATGGCTACACCTTC. Translating it yields CASSSRLGGGYGYTF. V is TRBV6-1 and J is TRBJ1-2, with D perhaps matching TRBD1 (6 bases). In germline, CDR1 is MNHNS, CDR2 SASEGT. Trimming removed 5 bases from V and 4 bases from J, with 17 bases in between. The CDR3 is made up of 15 amino acids.

The CDR3 here is CASSPQIVAGASRDTQYF. CDR3 DNA: TGCGCCAGCAGCCCCCAAATAGTAGCGGGAGCCTCACGCGATACGCAGTATTTT. This rearrangement joins TRBV4-1 to TRBJ2-3; 9 bases map to TRBD2. The CDR3 extends over 18 amino acids. The junction had 17 bases not matched to a gene; V was cut back by 4 bases and J by 6 bases. Germline V gives CDR1 MGHRA, CDR2 YSYEKL.